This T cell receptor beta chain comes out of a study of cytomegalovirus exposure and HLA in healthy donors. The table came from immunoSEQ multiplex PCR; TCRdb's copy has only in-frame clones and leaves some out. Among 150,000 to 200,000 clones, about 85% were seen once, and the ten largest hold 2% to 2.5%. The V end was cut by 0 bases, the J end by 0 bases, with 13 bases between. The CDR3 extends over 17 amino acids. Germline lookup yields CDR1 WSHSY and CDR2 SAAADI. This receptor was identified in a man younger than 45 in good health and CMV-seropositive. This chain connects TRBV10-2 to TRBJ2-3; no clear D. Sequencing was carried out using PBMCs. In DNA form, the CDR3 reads TGCGCCAGCAGTGAGTCGGCAAGATTTTCTAGCACAGATACGCAGTATTTT. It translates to CASSESARFSSTDTQYF.